The 21 T cell receptor beta chains reported below all come from one sample, sequenced in a study of cytomegalovirus exposure and HLA in healthy donors. PCR was performed using 60 Vbeta and 13 Jbeta primers. This table comes from immunoSEQ multiplex PCR, and its TCRdb copy is limited to in-frame clones, with some not included. The sample lists some 120,000 clones; about four fifths were seen once. The specimen sequenced was PBMCs. The receptors were sampled from a woman between 50 and 59 years old in good health and CMV-seropositive.

The chain employs TRBV11-3 and TRBJ2-5, with a tentative D call TRBD2 (6 bases). There are 15 residues in the CDR3. Trimming took 1 base from V and 5 from J, leaving 14 bases between them. Germline CDR1 and CDR2: SGHNT and YENEEA. CDR3 sequence reads: CASSLGQGLFETQYF. For the CDR3, the DNA is TGTGCCAGCAGCTTAGGCCAGGGACTTTTTGAGACCCAGTACTTC.

This chain connects TRBV5-1 to TRBJ2-5, with 8 bases lining up with TRBD1. V dropped 3 bases and J dropped 5; count of bases not matched to a gene: 6. This CDR3 is 14 amino acids long. Per the germline V gene, CDR1 is SGHRS and CDR2 is YFSETQ. The CDR3 loop is CASSSAGGRETQYF. The CDR3 coding sequence is TGCGCCAGCAGCTCTGCAGGGGGCCGGGAGACCCAGTACTTC.

The gene calls are TRBV4-2 and TRBJ1-6; D remains unclear. Deletions cut 0 bases from V and 3 bases from J, with 15 bases between. Looked up from germline, CDR1 is LGHNA and CDR2 is YNFKEQ. CDR3 length: 18 amino acids. This CDR3 is CASSQEGRRANYNSPLHF. In DNA, the CDR3 is TGTGCCAGCAGCCAAGAAGGCCGGAGGGCGAACTATAATTCACCCCTCCACTTT.

The V and J genes are TRBV18 and TRBJ1-1; D perhaps matches TRBD1 (5 bases). The germline CDR1 and CDR2 sequences are KGHSH and LQKENI. The V end was cut by 4 bases, the J end by 1 base, with 7 bases between. This CDR3 has 13 amino acids. CDR3 sequence (DNA): TGTGCCAGCTCACTAGACAGGAACACTGAAGCTTTCTTT. This codes for CASSLDRNTEAFF.

V is TRBV7-9 and J is TRBJ2-1, with a tentative D call TRBD1 (5 bases). The ends were cut back, 1 base at V and 2 bases at J, with 12 bases in the middle. The V gene's germline CDR1 is SEHNR and CDR2 FQNEAQ (reference sequence). The CDR3 extends over 16 amino acids. CDR3 loop: CASSLERGPPYNEQFF. In DNA, the CDR3 is TGTGCCAGCAGCTTAGAAAGGGGTCCGCCCTACAATGAGCAGTTCTTC.

The table lists this clone with a count of one. V and J are TRBV14 and TRBJ1-1; 8 bases are shared with TRBD1. CDR1 is SGHDN and CDR2 is FVKESK in the germline V gene. The CDR3 runs to 13 residues. The J segment lost 3 bases and the V segment lost 4 bases, leaving 1 base of the junction unmatched. The CDR3 is CASSPQGDTEAFF. The CDR3 DNA is TGTGCCAGCAGCCCACAGGGGGACACTGAAGCTTTCTTT.

This clone has only one observation. The junction differs from germline at one of its ends, possibly a read error. The gene calls are TRBV7-7 and TRBJ2-5, with D tentatively TRBD1 or TRBD2 (6 bases each). Germline V gene lookup returns CDR1 SSHAT and CDR2 FNYEAQ (reference sequence). This CDR3 comprises 15 residues. For the CDR3, the DNA is TGTGCTAGCAGCTTAGGGGGGCTGACTCAAGAGACCCAGTACTTC. Protein product: CASSLGGLTQETQYF. Full variable domain (outside the CDR3, taken from reference TRBV7-7 and TRBJ2-5): GAGVSQSPRYKVTKRGQDVTLRCDPISSHATLYWYQQALGQGPEFLTYFNYEAQPDKSGLPSDRFSAERPEGSISTLTIQRTEQRDSAMYRCASSLGGLTQETQYFGPGTRLLVL.

This chain connects TRBV7-9 to TRBJ2-1; 7 nucleotides align to TRBD1. CDR3 length: 15 residues. The V gene end was trimmed by 5 bases and the J gene end by 2 bases; junction bases not matched to a gene: 6. Germline CDR1 is SEHNR and CDR2 is FQNEAQ (reference sequence). For the CDR3, the DNA is TGTGCCAGCAGCCCCCCACAGGGGACCTACAATGAGCAGTTCTTC. This codes for CASSPPQGTYNEQFF. Full variable domain (missing parts from reference TRBV7-9 and TRBJ2-1): DTGVSQNPRHKITKRGQNVTFRCDPISEHNRLYWYRQTLGQGPEFLTYFQNEAQLEKSRLLSDRFSAERPKGSFSTLEIQRTEQGDSAMYLCASSPPQGTYNEQFFGPGTRLTVL.

The rearrangement uses TRBV6-5 and TRBJ1-1; D not certain. Trimming removed 2 bases at V and 2 bases at J, with 15 bases between. CDR1 is MNHEY, CDR2 SVGAGI, per germline. The CDR3 has 16 residues. DNA for the CDR3: TGTGCCAGCAGTTACAGCTGGCAGAGCGATAACACTGAAGCTTTCTTT. Encoded protein: CASSYSWQSDNTEAFF.

This clone was seen a few times. The chain has TRBV5-3 and TRBJ2-7, with D possibly being TRBD2 (6 bases). TRBV5-3 is filed as an ORF, its function uncertain. CDR3 size: 15 residues. Trimming cost V 0 bases and J 1 base, with 11 bases left between them. The DNA of the CDR3 is TGTGCCAGAAGCTTGGCCAGGGAGGCATCCTACGAGCAGTACTTC. Amino acids: CARSLAREASYEQYF.

CDR3 nucleotide sequence: TGTGCCAGCAGCAAGGGCCCGACCACCGGGGAGCTGTTTTTT. As protein: CASSKGPTTGELFF. The chain has TRBV21-1 and TRBJ2-2; the listed D gene, TRBD1, was not tested against the DNA. TRBV21-1 represents a pseudogene. The CDR3 contains 14 residues.

This chain connects TRBV6-1 to TRBJ1-2, with D uncertain. The V and J ends lost 4 bases and 3 bases respectively, with 9 bases between them. The germline V gene has CDR1 MNHNS and CDR2 SASEGT. The CDR3 spans 13 residues. This CDR3 reads CASSVSTDYGYTF. CDR3 DNA sequence: TGTGCCAGCAGTGTATCAACTGACTATGGCTACACCTTC.

At least ten counts were recorded for this clone. This rearrangement joins TRBV29-1 to TRBJ2-1; a weak D match, TRBD1 (5 bases). Trimming cost V 5 bases and J 2 bases, with 7 bases left between them. The CDR3 covers 12 residues. Looked up from germline, CDR1 is SQVTM and CDR2 is ANQGSEA. The CDR3 bases are TGCAGCGTTTCAGGGACCTACAATGAGCAGTTCTTC. Translating it yields CSVSGTYNEQFF.

The chain uses TRBV30 and TRBJ1-1; no reliable D call. The V and J ends lost 5 bases and 1 base respectively, with 23 bases between them. The CDR3 spans 17 residues. Germline V gene sequence: CDR1 GTSNPN, CDR2 SVGIG (reference sequence). CDR3 nucleotide sequence: TGTGCCTGGTCGCGACCACCAAGCAGGCCTTCGAACACTGAAGCTTTCTTT. Protein product: CAWSRPPSRPSNTEAFF.

This rearrangement joins TRBV4-1 to TRBJ2-3, with 8 bases aligning to TRBD2. The CDR3 covers 19 residues. V lost 3 bases, J lost 0 bases, and 14 bases stayed unmatched. CDR1 is MGHRA, CDR2 YSYEKL, per germline. CDR3 in amino acids: CASSQATGTSSLSTDTQYF. CDR3 sequence (DNA): TGCGCCAGCAGCCAGGCGACCGGGACTAGTTCACTTAGCACAGATACGCAGTATTTT.

In this sample, this clone turned up once. The chain has TRBV19 and TRBJ2-3; TRBD2 agrees at 7 bases. Germline V lookup: CDR1 LNHDA, CDR2 SQIVND (reference sequence). J lost 2 bases, V lost 6 bases, and 5 bases had no gene match. The CDR3 loop spans 14 amino acids. The CDR3 bases are TGTGCCAGTAGAGTTGCGGGGGTCACAGATACGCAGTATTTT. Its protein is CASRVAGVTDTQYF.

The chain carries TRBV2 and TRBJ1-1; D is unclear. Looked up from germline, CDR1 is SNHLY and CDR2 is FYNNEI. V lost 6 bases and J 0 bases, leaving 11 bases between the germline ends. This CDR3 is 14 amino acids long. In DNA, the CDR3 is TGTGCCAGCAGAGCGGGCGAGATGAACACTGAAGCTTTCTTT. Translating it yields CASRAGEMNTEAFF.

CDR3 sequence: CAISEDAGRRTEAFF. The CDR3 region has the DNA TGTGCCATCAGTGAGGACGCCGGGAGGCGCACTGAAGCTTTCTTT. This rearrangement joins TRBV10-3 to TRBJ1-1; D unresolved. CDR3 size: 15 residues. Trimming removed 2 bases from V and 4 bases from J, with 14 bases in between. Looked up from germline, CDR1 is ENHRY and CDR2 is SYGVKD.

The V call is TRBV27, the J call TRBJ2-1; 15 positions agree with TRBD2. The CDR3 loop spans 16 amino acids. The trim removed 3 bases at V and 9 bases at J, leaving 6 bases unmatched. Germline V gene lookup returns CDR1 MNHEY and CDR2 SMNVEV (reference sequence). CDR3 sequence reads: CASSFLGLAGGIEQFF. CDR3 coding DNA: TGTGCCAGCAGTTTCCTCGGACTAGCGGGAGGGATTGAGCAGTTCTTC.

The J gene is TRBJ2-4, the V gene TRBV27, with TRBD2 as a possible D gene (5 bases). This CDR3 contains 18 residues. The germline gives CDR1 MNHEY, CDR2 SMNVEV (reference sequence). Trimming shortened V by 3 bases and J by 1 base, and 19 bases separated the two germline ends. Written as DNA, the CDR3 is TGTGCCAGCAGTTTGAGAGGGCCCGGTCCCGTGGCCAAAAACATTCAGTACTTC. Translated, it gives CASSLRGPGPVAKNIQYF.

The rearrangement links TRBV19 to TRBJ2-5; 10 bases line up with TRBD2. Losses at the gene ends were 5 bases for V and 5 bases for J; bases not matched to a gene: 8. The CDR3 spans 15 residues. The germline gives CDR1 LNHDA, CDR2 SQIVND (reference sequence). The CDR3 protein is CASSRWLAGDETQYF. DNA for the CDR3: TGTGCCAGTAGTCGTTGGCTAGCGGGGGACGAGACCCAGTACTTC.